This TCR beta chain was captured in a study of neoadjuvant anti-PD-1 for oral cavity cancer. Study-level background: Before surgery, most patients got three to four biweekly 3 mg/kg nivolumab doses. Patients without progression received a fourth nivolumab dose around day 43, then surgical resection on days 50-56.

Overall study results and limits: Treg/Th17 ratio rose with pretreatment blood and fell with post-treatment tumor TCRbeta clonality.

A note on this clone: Its antigen is not known. This CDR3 is also generated by other DNA sequences in the sample.

Trimming pared 3 bases from V and 1 base from J, leaving 6 bases between. The CDR3 spans 14 residues. Germline V lookup: CDR1 LNHDA, CDR2 SQIVND (reference sequence). Libraries were prepared by immunoSEQ multiplex PCR; TCRdb keeps only in-frame clonotypes and omits some of them. The repertoire holds about 68,000 clones, with 70% to 90% as singletons. Noted time point: after neoadjuvant nivolumab, at surgical resection. Blood cells were analyzed directly, without culture or expansion. Sequences were derived from PBMCs, sampled after nivolumab (anti-PD-1) treatment. The source is a person aged 40 to 85 with oral cavity squamous cell carcinoma. The V gene is TRBV19, the J gene TRBJ2-2; D possibly corresponds to TRBD2 (6 bases). The CDR3 protein is CASSMRENTGELFF. For the CDR3, the DNA is TGTGCCAGTAGTATGCGGGAGAACACCGGGGAGCTGTTTTTT.